The 20 T cell receptor beta chains presented below share a single source sample, sequenced in a study of cytotoxic CD8 clonotypes in ibrutinib-treated CLL. Only in-frame clones appear in the TCRdb table, and some are missing; sequencing was by immunoSEQ multiplex PCR. The sample holds 60,000 to 65,000 clones, less than 60% seen once. Sequencing was performed on PBMCs, taken after 12 months of ibrutinib treatment. These receptors all come from a human donor with chronic lymphocytic leukemia.

The gene calls are TRBV11-2 and TRBJ2-1; D unresolved. Germline V gene data show CDR1 as SGHAT and CDR2 as FQNNGV. V was trimmed by 1 base and J by 3 bases, leaving 10 bases between them. The length of the CDR3 is 15 residues. The CDR3 DNA is TGTGCCAGCAGCTTAGTCTGGGTCTACTACAATGAGCAGTTCTTC. Its translation: CASSLVWVYYNEQFF.

The chain is built from TRBV5-6 and TRBJ2-1, with 7 bases aligning to TRBD2. The trim removed 1 base at V and 9 bases at J, leaving 1 base unmatched. CDR3 length: 12 amino acids. Germline V gene sequence: CDR1 SGHDT, CDR2 YYEEEE. This CDR3 reads CASSLSSGEQFF. CDR3 DNA sequence: TGTGCCAGCAGCTTGTCTAGCGGTGAGCAGTTCTTC.

This clone showed up just a few times. The chain combines TRBV19 with TRBJ1-1, with a possible D match to TRBD1 (6 bases). V was pared by 6 bases and J by 3 bases, with 11 bases between. This CDR3 is 13 amino acids long. Germline V lookup: CDR1 LNHDA, CDR2 SQIVND (reference sequence). The CDR3 region is CASRHGQHTEAFF. The CDR3, as DNA: TGTGCCAGTAGACACGGACAGCACACTGAAGCTTTCTTT.

J is TRBJ2-7 and V is TRBV5-1, with 7 bases identical to TRBD1. CDR3 length: 14 amino acids. J lost 4 bases, V lost 0 bases, and 4 bases had no gene match. Germline V CDR1 and CDR2: SGHRS, YFSETQ. Here the CDR3 reads CASSLGDREYEQYF. In DNA form, the CDR3 reads TGCGCCAGCAGCTTGGGAGACAGGGAATACGAGCAGTACTTC.

The gene calls are TRBV19 and TRBJ2-3; no clear D. This CDR3 contains 15 residues. The V gene lost 1 base and the J gene lost 0 bases, with 8 bases spanning the gap. Germline CDR1 is LNHDA and CDR2 is SQIVND (reference sequence). CDR3 DNA sequence: TGTGCCAGTAGTATAGGCGCAGTTAGCACAGATACGCAGTATTTT. Translating gives CASSIGAVSTDTQYF.

This rearrangement joins TRBV30 to TRBJ1-4, with D uncertain. The CDR3 extends over 10 amino acids. The V and J ends lost 8 bases and 10 bases respectively, with 11 bases between them. Germline V gene sequence: CDR1 GTSNPN, CDR2 SVGIG (reference sequence). The CDR3 is CAAGSVKLFF. CDR3 bases: TGTGCCGCGGGAAGCGTAAAACTGTTTTTT.

The chain has TRBV29-1 and TRBJ2-7; TRBD1 agrees at 9 bases. Trimming cost V 7 bases and J 7 bases; bases outside gene matches: 8. Germline V gene sequence: CDR1 SQVTM, CDR2 ANQGSEA. The CDR3 totals 12 residues. CDR3 DNA: TGCAGCGCCTCACAGGGGGCGTGGGAGCAGTACTTC. It yields the protein CSASQGAWEQYF.

The chain employs TRBV27 and TRBJ2-2, with TRBD1 matching over 8 bases. V lost 6 bases, J lost 8 bases, and 8 bases stayed unmatched. The CDR3 totals 14 residues. Germline values: CDR1 MNHEY, CDR2 SMNVEV (reference sequence). The CDR3 coding sequence is TGTGCCAGCAGGGTACAGGGGGTAGCTGGGGAGCTGTTTTTT. Encoded protein: CASRVQGVAGELFF.

The chain has TRBV4-1 and TRBJ2-6, with 8 bases aligning to TRBD1. The CDR3 spans 18 residues. Germline assignment: CDR1 MGHRA and CDR2 YSYEKL. The ends lost 6 bases at V and 2 bases at J; junction bases unmatched: 12. Written as DNA, the CDR3 is TGCGCCAGCAGGGGATGGGACAGGACCTTGACTGGGGCCAACGTCCTGACTTTC. Translating gives CASRGWDRTLTGANVLTF.

The chain links TRBV6-1 to TRBJ2-3, with 7 bases aligning to TRBD1. With 5 bases clipped from V and 0 bases from J, the junction kept 5 bases outside the gene matches. The germline V gene has CDR1 MNHNS and CDR2 SASEGT. This CDR3 is built from 15 residues. The CDR3 coding sequence is TGTGCCAGCAGTAGTACAGGGGCGAGCACAGATACGCAGTATTTT. Its translation is CASSSTGASTDTQYF.

The sample holds many counts of this clone. Other DNA sequences in this sample translate to the same CDR3. V gene TRBV20-1 combines with J gene TRBJ2-7, with TRBD1 identical over 7 bases. Germline CDR1 reads DFQATT; CDR2 reads SNEGSKA (reference sequence). The CDR3 length is 11 residues. J gave up 3 bases and V 5 bases, and 1 base lay outside the gene matches. In DNA, the CDR3 is TGCAGTGCTCGACAGGGCTACGAGCAGTACGTC. Translation: CSARQGYEQYV.

CDR3 residues: CASSLTRAQYNEQFF. CDR3 DNA: TGTGCCAGCAGCTTAACAAGGGCCCAATACAATGAGCAGTTCTTC. The chain joins TRBV25-1 to TRBJ2-1; D is unresolved. The CDR3 covers 15 residues. Germline loops: CDR1 MGHDK, CDR2 SYGVNS. Trimming removed 6 bases from V and 4 bases from J, with 16 bases in between. The full variable domain, its missing parts supplied by reference TRBV25-1 and TRBJ2-1, is EADIYQTPRYLVIGTGKKITLECSQTMGHDKMYWYQQDPGMELHLIHYSYGVNSTEKGDLSSESTVSRIRTEHFPLTLESARPSHTSQYLCASSLTRAQYNEQFFGPGTRLTVL.

This chain uses TRBV6-5 with TRBJ2-2; tentatively, D is TRBD1 (5 bases). CDR1 and CDR2 (germline): MNHEY, SVGAGI. Deletions cut 5 bases from V and 7 bases from J, with 11 bases between. The CDR3 extends over 13 amino acids. The CDR3 is CASSPQGGGELFF. The CDR3 nucleotides are TGTGCCAGCAGTCCGCAGGGCGGCGGGGAGCTGTTTTTT.

The V gene is TRBV30, the J gene TRBJ2-7; the D gene is possibly TRBD1 (6 bases). The ends were cut back, 3 bases at V and 4 bases at J, with 16 bases in the middle. CDR3 size: 14 residues. Germline V gene data show CDR1 as GTSNPN and CDR2 as SVGIG (reference sequence). The CDR3 DNA follows: TGTGCCTGGAGGGACAATACAGGGATTTACGAGCAGTACTTC. This gives the protein CAWRDNTGIYEQYF.

CDR3 sequence: CASEGEQYV. In nucleotides, the CDR3 is TGTGCTAGTGAGGGCGAGCAGTACGTC. The chain couples TRBV12-5 to TRBJ2-7; D is undetermined. The CDR3 covers 9 residues. Germline V lookup: CDR1 LGHNT, CDR2 FRNRAP. V lost 7 bases and J lost 6, with 4 bases in between.

The rearrangement joins TRBV5-4 to TRBJ1-2, with D unresolved. The CDR3 length is 14 residues. Germline assignment: CDR1 SGHNT and CDR2 YYREEE (reference sequence). V lost 4 bases and J lost 8, with 18 bases in between. CDR3 coding DNA: TGTGCCAGCAGCGAAACCCGTCGGGGTGGAGGCTACACCTTC. This encodes CASSETRRGGGYTF.

CDR3 bases: TGTGCCAGCAGCAGTGGACAGGGTGGGACTAATGAAAAACTGTTTTTT. Its protein is CASSSGQGGTNEKLFF. This rearrangement joins TRBV21-1 to TRBJ1-4; the DNA was not compared with TRBD1, the D call given in the table. TRBV21-1 is designated a pseudogene. This CDR3 is 16 amino acids long.

This clone is medium-sized by share. V and J are TRBV29-1 and TRBJ1-2, with D uncertain. Trimming shortened V by 5 bases and J by 8 bases, and 12 bases separated the two germline ends. The V gene's germline CDR1 is SQVTM and CDR2 ANQGSEA. This CDR3 region has 11 residues. The CDR3 nucleotides read TGCAGCGTTTCCCTCGGGTGGGGCTACACCTTC. Protein sequence: CSVSLGWGYTF.

The table lists this clone with a few counts. The chain recombines TRBV28 with TRBJ1-2, with D possibly matching TRBD1 (5 bases). The CDR3 is 15 amino acids. With 3 bases removed from V and 8 bases from J, the gap between germline ends came to 19 bases. CDR1 and CDR2 from the germline V gene are MDHEN and SYDVKM. CDR3 in DNA: TGTGCCAGCAGTTTGTTAGGCGCAGGGCAAGAAGGCTACACCTTC. Translated: CASSLLGAGQEGYTF.

The chain combines TRBV10-3 with TRBJ2-5; the match to TRBD1 covers 7 bases. The CDR3 contains 15 residues. V lost 8 bases, J lost 1 base, and 10 bases stayed unmatched. CDR1 and CDR2 from the germline V gene are ENHRY and SYGVKD. CDR3 sequence (DNA): TGTGCCATCTCGCCGGGGCAGGGGGTCCAAGAGACCCAGTACTTC. This gives the protein CAISPGQGVQETQYF.